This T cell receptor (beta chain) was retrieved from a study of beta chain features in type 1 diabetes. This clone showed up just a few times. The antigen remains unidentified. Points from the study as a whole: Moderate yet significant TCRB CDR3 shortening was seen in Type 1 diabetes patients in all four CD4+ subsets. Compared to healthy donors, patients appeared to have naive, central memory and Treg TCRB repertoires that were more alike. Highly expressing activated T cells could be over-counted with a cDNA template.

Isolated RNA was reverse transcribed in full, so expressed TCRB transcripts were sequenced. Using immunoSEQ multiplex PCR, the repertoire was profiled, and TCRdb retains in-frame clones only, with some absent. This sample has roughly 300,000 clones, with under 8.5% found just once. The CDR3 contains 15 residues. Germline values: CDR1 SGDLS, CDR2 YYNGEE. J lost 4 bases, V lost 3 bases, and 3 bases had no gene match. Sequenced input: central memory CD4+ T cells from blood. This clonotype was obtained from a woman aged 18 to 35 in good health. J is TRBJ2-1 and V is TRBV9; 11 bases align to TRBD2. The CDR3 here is CASSETSGAYNEQFF. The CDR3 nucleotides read TGTGCCAGCAGCGAGACTAGCGGGGCATACAATGAGCAGTTCTTC.